The subject of this entry is one TCR beta chain. The data are from a study of blood T cell repertoires in COVID-19. Turning to the study itself: Collection of acute and convalescent COVID-19 samples took place in the United States, Italy and Spain. From T cells, B-cell-depleted T cells, or PBMCs came the material, which was cDNA or gDNA.

As handled by the study authors: Nucleated cell counts were estimated from reference gene primer amplification. The protocol was immunoSEQ multiplex PCR, while the TCRdb copy is restricted to in-frame clones and leaves out a portion. V and J calls and clone size are as listed in that table; D and trimming were resolved from the DNA. The sample lists tens of thousands of clones, almost 85% occurring once. Between the trimmed V and J ends, which lost 1 base and 4 bases, there was a span of 14 bases. CDR3 length: 16 amino acids. Per the germline V gene, CDR1 is SGHDT and CDR2 is YYEEEE. V is TRBV5-6 and J is TRBJ1-4; D ambiguous. What was sequenced was peripheral blood. The TCR sequence derives from a woman older than 75 with acute or convalescent COVID-19. The chain's CDR3 is CASSLSAEGLNEKLFF. CDR3 DNA sequence: TGTGCCAGCAGCTTGAGCGCGGAGGGCCTTAATGAAAAACTGTTTTTT.